This T cell receptor (beta chain) was sequenced in a study of regulatory T cells in long-lasting Graves disease. Combining iRepertoire HTBI primers with Arm-PCR of CDR3 regions, the authors built TCR beta libraries. A single record per CDR3 protein comes from TCRdb applying MiXCR to the multiplex PCR reads. Here the sample spans approximately 360,000 distinct CDR3 sequences, roughly 25% being singletons. Points on this clonotype: Its antigen is unidentified.

Germline V gene lookup returns CDR1 SGHDN and CDR2 FVKESK. The CDR3 has 17 residues. The V and J ends lost 0 bases and 5 bases respectively, with 16 bases between them. Documented time point: persistent/refractory GD, antithyroid drugs over 5 years with positive TRAb. There was RNA extracted from PBMCs, and the TCR library was made from it. Clinicians diagnosed Graves' disease using American Thyroid Association guidelines. General study points: Rather than thyroid tissue, only peripheral blood underwent study. Persistent cases of Graves' showed reduced TCR diversity relative to newly diagnosed patients. Persistent patients shared more public clonotypes (about 2,600) than new patients (966).

This chain uses TRBV14 with TRBJ2-2; D perhaps matches TRBD2 (5 bases). The sequenced sample was peripheral blood mononuclear cells (PBMCs), obtained when the disease was refractory, from a patient treated with antithyroid drugs. This sequence originates from a woman aged 40 to 55 with Graves disease. CDR3 region: CASSQDRFVEGTGELFF. The CDR3 bases are TGTGCCAGCAGCCAAGATCGTTTTGTTGAGGGTACCGGGGAGCTGTTTTTT.